What follows describes a single T cell receptor beta chain. The data belong to a study of blood T cell repertoires in COVID-19. Study as a whole: COVID-19 samples collected from the United States, Italy and Spain covered acute and convalescent phases. T cells, B-cell-depleted T cells, or PBMCs supplied cDNA or gDNA.

Trimming shortened V by 10 bases and J by 0 bases, and 13 bases separated the two germline ends. This CDR3 spans 14 amino acids. Per germline, CDR1 MNHEY and CDR2 SVGAGI. In the original analysis: Estimation of nucleated cell counts relied on the amplification of reference gene primers. Some clones are missing from TCRdb's copy, which holds only in-frame ones; the method was immunoSEQ multiplex PCR. D and trimming come from the DNA, and the V and J calls and clone size come from that table. The sample contains 250,000 to 300,000 clones, 75% to 90% of which appear only once. V is TRBV6-5 and J is TRBJ1-5; TRBD1 is a possible D gene (6 bases). The receptor's source is a woman between 35 and 50 years old who had recovered from COVID-19. Material: peripheral blood. Here the CDR3 DNA reads TGTGCCACCCGAACAGGGAATAGCAATCAGCCCCAGCATTTT. Translated: CATRTGNSNQPQHF.